The 27 T cell receptor beta chains presented below share a single source sample, sequenced in a study of blood T cell repertoires in COVID-19. TCRdb keeps only in-frame clones here, not all; method: immunoSEQ multiplex PCR. The data hold almost 250,000 clones, with more than 70% observed a single time. Sequenced input: peripheral blood. The source is a woman of 80 years or more with COVID-19, enrolled during active disease.

The chain links TRBV7-2 to TRBJ2-1, with TRBD2 identical over 9 bases. This CDR3 comprises 17 residues. CDR1 SGHTA and CDR2 FQGNSA come from the germline V gene. Trimming removed 4 bases from V and 4 bases from J; junction bases left unmatched: 11. This CDR3 is CASSSRGGAGGYNEQFF. In nucleotides, the CDR3 is TGTGCCAGCAGCTCCCGCGGAGGAGCGGGGGGTTACAATGAGCAGTTCTTC.

This clone has only one observation. The CDR3 loop is CASSLWGVPQETQYF. CDR3 bases: TGTGCCAGCAGCCTTTGGGGCGTTCCCCAAGAGACCCAGTACTTC. The chain combines TRBV7-9 with TRBJ2-5; possibly TRBD1 for D (5 bases). The CDR3 length is 15 residues. Trimming removed 5 bases from V and 1 base from J, with 14 bases in between. The germline gives CDR1 SEHNR, CDR2 FQNEAQ (reference sequence).

The CDR3 bases are TGCGCCAGCAGCTACGACAGTCGTGCTACTGAAAAACTGTTTTTT. Translated: CASSYDSRATEKLFF. This rearrangement joins TRBV5-1 to TRBJ1-4; tentative D call: TRBD1 (5 bases). Germline V gene lookup returns CDR1 SGHRS and CDR2 YFSETQ. Trimming shortened V by 3 bases and J by 7 bases, and 16 bases separated the two germline ends. The CDR3 is 15 residues long.

Points on this clone: The germline gene is not matched at one end of the junction; a read error may be the cause. This chain joins TRBV18 and TRBJ1-1; 7 nucleotides match TRBD1. Germline CDR1 reads KGHSH; CDR2 reads LQKENI. The CDR3 totals 15 residues. As DNA, the CDR3 is TGTGCCAACTCAGGGGTAGGGGGCATGAACACTGAAGCTTTCTTT. Its translation: CANSGVGGMNTEAFF.

A single count supports this clone. V usage is TRBV7-2 and J usage is TRBJ2-7, with TRBD2 identical over 9 bases. Germline lookup yields CDR1 SGHTA and CDR2 FQGNSA. This CDR3 spans 15 amino acids. The ends lost 4 bases at V and 1 base at J; junction bases unmatched: 5. CDR3 sequence: CASSSTSGASYEQYV. CDR3 DNA sequence: TGTGCCAGCAGCTCGACTAGCGGAGCATCCTACGAGCAGTACGTC.

The V and J genes are TRBV24-1 and TRBJ2-5; maybe TRBD2 (5 bases). The CDR3 extends over 15 amino acids. Germline V gene sequence: CDR1 KGHDR, CDR2 SFDVKD. The V and J ends lost 4 bases and 4 bases respectively, with 15 bases between them. CDR3 loop: CATSDVVEVGETQYF. In DNA form, the CDR3 reads TGTGCCACCAGTGACGTCGTGGAGGTGGGAGAGACCCAGTACTTC.

V is TRBV4-3 and J is TRBJ1-5; possible D gene TRBD1, 6 bases. The CDR3 is 17 amino acids. Germline V gene sequence: CDR1 LGHNA, CDR2 YSLEER. Trimming left V 1 base short and J 1 base short, with 14 bases between. In nucleotides, the CDR3 is TGCGCCAGCAGCCAAGCATACTCAACAGGGAGCAATCAGCCCCAGCATTTT. Translated: CASSQAYSTGSNQPQHF.

The rearrangement links TRBV7-2 to TRBJ1-3, with D unclear. Trimming stripped 4 bases from V and 8 bases from J, with 15 bases between. Germline loops: CDR1 SGHTA, CDR2 FQGNSA. The CDR3 extends over 14 amino acids. The CDR3 DNA follows: TGTGCCAGCAGCTCGGCGGGAGGAGCGGACACCATATATTTT. Residues: CASSSAGGADTIYF.

This clone has just a few counts. The chain employs TRBV21-1 and TRBJ2-5; the D call of TRBD1 is as the table states it, not checked on the DNA. TRBV21-1 is reported as a pseudogene. This CDR3 is built from 17 residues. The chain's CDR3 is CASSNGLTGECQETQYF. The CDR3 DNA sequence: TGTGCCAGCAGCAACGGATTGACAGGGGAGTGCCAAGAGACCCAGTACTTC.

The chain couples TRBV27 to TRBJ1-4; 8 bases are a match to TRBD1. The V gene's germline CDR1 is MNHEY and CDR2 SMNVEV (reference sequence). There are 14 residues in the CDR3. V gave up 8 bases and J gave up 4 bases; unmatched junction bases: 6. For the CDR3, the DNA is TGTGCCAGCTCGACAGGGGTCAATAATGAAAAACTGTTTTTT. Its translation is CASSTGVNNEKLFF.

This clone was observed a single time. J is TRBJ1-1 and V is TRBV10-1; D call uncertain. The CDR3 is made up of 13 amino acids. Per the germline V gene, CDR1 is WNHNN and CDR2 is SYGVQD (reference sequence). V shed 6 bases and J shed 0 bases, with 8 bases lying between them. CDR3 loop: CASSKTVNTEAFF. In nucleotides, the CDR3 is TGCGCCAGCAGCAAAACGGTGAACACTGAAGCTTTCTTT.

The chain uses TRBV28 and TRBJ1-6, with 9 bases identical to TRBD1. Germline CDR1 is MDHEN and CDR2 is SYDVKM. J was trimmed by 11 bases and V by 3 bases; bases with no gene match: 11. This CDR3 has 16 residues. In DNA form, the CDR3 reads TGTGCCAGCAGTTTCTTTGGGACAGGGCTTAGGGCACCCCTCCACTTT. Translated, it gives CASSFFGTGLRAPLHF.

The J gene is TRBJ1-4, the V gene TRBV21-1. TRBV21-1 is classified as a pseudogene. The CDR3 is made up of 18 amino acids. This CDR3 reads CASSSRARVLLTNEKLFF. In DNA, the CDR3 is TGTGCCAGCAGCTCTCGGGCGAGGGTGTTATTGACTAATGAAAAACTGTTTTTT.

The chain recombines TRBV3-1 (or the pseudogene TRBV3-2) with TRBJ1-4, with TRBD1 identical over 11 bases. Germline V gene data show CDR1 as LGHDT and CDR2 as YNNKEL (reference sequence). This CDR3 region has 15 residues. The ends lost 4 bases at V and 6 bases at J; junction bases unmatched: 4. In DNA form, the CDR3 reads TGTGCCAGCAGCCGCAGGACAGGGGGCGATGAAAAACTGTTTTTT. Protein: CASSRRTGGDEKLFF.

Notes on this clone: One end of the junction fails to match germline, which may point to a read error. The chain links TRBV27 to TRBJ2-1, with D unclear. The germline CDR1 and CDR2 sequences are MNHEY and SMNVEV (reference sequence). There are 16 residues in the CDR3. CDR3 nucleotides: TGTGCCAGCAGCGATGACACCCTTCTCCTAAGCAGTAAGACGATCTTC. Protein: CASSDDTLLLSSKTIF.

The rearrangement uses TRBV5-1 and TRBJ2-7; TRBD1 agrees at 8 bases. The CDR3 has 16 amino acids. Germline lookup yields CDR1 SGHRS and CDR2 YFSETQ. Unmatched junction bases numbered 15, after V lost 4 bases and J lost 6 bases. DNA of the CDR3: TGCGCCAGCAGCCCCACCGGACAGGGATGGGGAGGCGAGCAGTACTTC. As protein: CASSPTGQGWGGEQYF.

V and J are TRBV6-6 and TRBJ2-7; 14 nucleotides agree with TRBD2. J lost 2 bases, V lost 5 bases, and 2 bases had no gene match. The CDR3 runs 15 residues. The germline gives CDR1 MNHNY, CDR2 SVGAGI (reference sequence). The CDR3 region has the DNA TGTGCCAGCAGTGGGACTAGCGGGGGAACCTACGAGCAGTACGTC. Amino acids: CASSGTSGGTYEQYV.

The chain recombines TRBV6-6 with TRBJ1-1, with D possibly being TRBD1 (5 bases). Germline CDR1 reads MNHNY; CDR2 reads SVGAGI (reference sequence). Trimming pared 5 bases from V and 1 base from J, leaving 8 bases between. This CDR3 has 13 residues. The CDR3 is CASSKTENTEAFF. The CDR3 nucleotides are TGTGCCAGCAGTAAGACAGAGAACACTGAAGCTTTCTTT.

On this clone itself: At the DNA level, this CDR3 is encoded by other sequences in the same sample as well. This chain uses TRBV3-1 (or the pseudogene TRBV3-2) with TRBJ1-1; D might be TRBD1 (6 bases). CDR3 size: 14 residues. The V end was cut by 1 base, the J end by 2 bases, with 8 bases between. In germline, CDR1 is LGHDT, CDR2 YNNKEL (reference sequence). This chain's CDR3 is CASSQGGGNTEAFF. The CDR3 DNA reads TGTGCCAGCAGCCAAGGAGGGGGAAACACTGAAGCTTTCTTT.

The chain combines TRBV6-2 or TRBV6-3 with TRBJ1-2; D may be TRBD1 (5 bases). Looked up from germline, CDR1 is MNHEY and CDR2 is SVGEGT. The CDR3 spans 17 residues. The V and J ends lost 6 bases and 4 bases respectively, with 24 bases between them. Written as DNA, the CDR3 is TGTGCCAGCAGCTCCGACAGTCCTGTCTTCAGCTTCTATGGCTACACCTTC. Translating gives CASSSDSPVFSFYGYTF.

V gene TRBV6-5 combines with J gene TRBJ2-5; 8 nucleotides line up with TRBD2. The CDR3 length is 13 residues. The ends lost 6 bases at V and 7 bases at J; junction bases unmatched: 7. The germline gives CDR1 MNHEY, CDR2 SVGAGI. CDR3 sequence (DNA): TGTGCCAGCAGCCTCGCGGGGGGAGGGACCCAGTACTTC. This encodes CASSLAGGGTQYF.

The chain couples TRBV28 to TRBJ2-3, with D possibly being TRBD1 (6 bases). This CDR3 comprises 14 residues. Between the trimmed V and J ends, which lost 7 bases and 5 bases, there was a span of 16 bases. The germline V gene has CDR1 MDHEN and CDR2 SYDVKM. The CDR3 is CASTRQDRIDTQYF. Here the CDR3 DNA reads TGTGCCAGCACCCGACAGGATAGGATAGATACGCAGTATTTT.

The chain combines TRBV5-6 with TRBJ2-1; 9 nucleotides match TRBD2. The CDR3 loop spans 15 amino acids. The trim removed 0 bases at V and 10 bases at J, leaving 8 bases unmatched. CDR1 is SGHDT, CDR2 YYEEEE, per germline. Here the CDR3 reads CASSLGSGGSVEQFF. CDR3 nucleotides: TGTGCCAGCAGCTTGGGCAGCGGGGGGTCGGTGGAGCAGTTCTTC.

The chain is built from TRBV19 and TRBJ1-1; unclear D gene. The CDR3 has 12 amino acids. Germline lookup yields CDR1 LNHDA and CDR2 SQIVND (reference sequence). Trimming pared 3 bases from V and 5 bases from J, leaving 7 bases between. The CDR3 nucleotides read TGTGCCAGTAGTATCACGGGGACTGAAGCTTTCTTT. As protein: CASSITGTEAFF.

V and J are TRBV7-2 and TRBJ2-6; the match to TRBD1 covers 10 bases. Trimming cost V 3 bases and J 2 bases; bases outside gene matches: 7. Germline lookup yields CDR1 SGHTA and CDR2 FQGNSA. CDR3 size: 18 residues. CDR3 nucleotide sequence: TGTGCCAGCAGCTTTCCCGGGACAGGGGACCCTGGGGCCAACGTCCTGACTTTC. Translating gives CASSFPGTGDPGANVLTF.

CDR3 residues: CASSTDSTNTEAFF. The CDR3 nucleotides are TGTGCCAGCAGCACGGACAGTACGAACACTGAAGCTTTCTTT. The rearrangement joins TRBV5-4 to TRBJ1-1; TRBD1 might be the D (6 bases). The CDR3 is 14 residues long. The V end lost 4 bases, the J end lost 1 base, and 11 bases lay between the germline ends. CDR1 is SGHNT and CDR2 is YYREEE in the germline V gene (reference sequence).

The V gene is TRBV18, the J gene TRBJ1-2; 9 bases are a match to TRBD1. Germline trimming cut 3 bases from V and 4 bases from J; bases unmatched to any gene: 15. Germline V lookup: CDR1 KGHSH, CDR2 LQKENI. There are 18 residues in the CDR3. CDR3: CASSPGGQGTPWGYGYTF. The CDR3, as DNA: TGTGCCAGCTCACCCGGAGGACAGGGGACCCCTTGGGGCTATGGCTACACCTTC.